Each of the 19 T cell receptor beta chains below was sequenced from the same sample in a study of identical twins. In TCRdb, the 5' RACE reads were re-called with MiXCR into one record per CDR3 protein. The sample includes 1.5 million or so distinct CDR3 sequences, about 30% of them seen just once. Material for sequencing was cord blood. These receptors all come from a newborn girl in good health.

Only a few counts were recorded for this clonotype. This chain uses TRBV4-1 with TRBJ2-1, with D possibly matching TRBD2 (6 bases). Germline assignment: CDR1 MGHRA and CDR2 YSYEKL. Trimming removed 0 bases from V and 4 bases from J, with 13 bases in between. The CDR3 contains 16 residues. The CDR3 here is CASSQDPGSRYNEQFF. The CDR3 DNA reads TGCGCCAGCAGCCAAGATCCCGGGAGCCGTTACAATGAGCAGTTCTTC.

The chain uses TRBV3-1 and TRBJ2-1; 8 nucleotides align to TRBD2. Trimming at V came to 3 bases and at J to 7 bases, leaving 8 bases not matched to a gene. This CDR3 has 15 amino acids. Germline V gene lookup returns CDR1 LGHDT and CDR2 YNNKEL (reference sequence). As DNA, the CDR3 is TGTGCCAGCAGCCAGGCGGGGGGCTCGGAGAATGAGCAGTTCTTC. Its protein product is CASSQAGGSENEQFF.

The chain joins TRBV28 to TRBJ1-4; D is possibly TRBD1 (5 bases). This CDR3 comprises 14 residues. Trimming pared 2 bases from V and 7 bases from J, leaving 11 bases between. CDR1 is MDHEN and CDR2 is SYDVKM in the germline V gene. CDR3 residues: CASSLQGSREKLFF. For the CDR3, the DNA is TGTGCCAGCAGTTTACAGGGCTCTCGTGAAAAACTGTTTTTT.

The sample holds a few counts of this clonotype. This chain uses TRBV3-1 with TRBJ2-3; D is unclear. Germline lookup yields CDR1 LGHDT and CDR2 YNNKEL (reference sequence). The CDR3 runs 14 residues. Trimming stripped 5 bases from V and 0 bases from J, with 9 bases between. DNA of the CDR3: TGTGCCAGCAGCTACCACGCTAGCACAGATACGCAGTATTTT. It codes for CASSYHASTDTQYF.

The chain is built from TRBV12-3 or TRBV12-4 and TRBJ1-1, with TRBD1 matching 8 bases. CDR3 length: 14 residues. V gave up 1 base and J gave up 6 bases; unmatched junction bases: 4. The CDR3 is CASSLGRGRAEAFF. The CDR3 nucleotides read TGTGCCAGCAGTTTAGGCAGGGGGCGGGCTGAAGCTTTCTTT.

The chain recombines TRBV7-2 with TRBJ2-5; tentatively, D is TRBD1 or TRBD2 (5 bases each). CDR3 size: 15 residues. V shed 0 bases and J shed 11 bases, with 19 bases lying between them. Germline V gene sequence: CDR1 SGHTA, CDR2 FQGNSA. Here the CDR3 DNA reads TGTGCCAGCAGCTTAGCCGGGGACCCCTACAATGAGCAGTACTTC. This sequence encodes CASSLAGDPYNEQYF.

This clonotype was counted a few times. The chain recombines TRBV6-1 with TRBJ2-3; D gene unclear. CDR1 is MNHNS and CDR2 is SASEGT in the germline V gene. Trimming shortened V by 7 bases and J by 3 bases, and 20 bases separated the two germline ends. The CDR3 runs 16 residues. In DNA form, the CDR3 reads TGTGCCAGCACCCTGGGAATCAGCACGGTGACAGATACGCAGTATTTT. Protein: CASTLGISTVTDTQYF.

This clonotype has at least ten counts. This chain links TRBV5-1 with TRBJ2-5; the D gene is possibly TRBD1 (6 bases). Germline lookup yields CDR1 SGHRS and CDR2 YFSETQ. CDR3 length: 18 residues. Deletions cut 1 base from V and 1 base from J, with 20 bases between. The CDR3 sequence: CASSLSLDPTGFQETQYF. For the CDR3, the DNA is TGCGCCAGCAGCTTGTCCCTCGATCCGACAGGCTTCCAAGAGACCCAGTACTTC.

The V gene is TRBV20-1, the J gene TRBJ2-1; 11 bases fit TRBD1. The V gene end was trimmed by 5 bases and the J gene end by 5 bases; junction bases not matched to a gene: 5. The CDR3 is 14 residues long. The germline gives CDR1 DFQATT, CDR2 SNEGSKA (reference sequence). DNA for the CDR3: TGCAGTGCTCCCAGGACAGGGGGCCACAATGAGCAGTTCTTC. Translated, it gives CSAPRTGGHNEQFF.

This chain uses TRBV20-1 with TRBJ1-2; 9 positions agree with TRBD1. The V gene end was trimmed by 0 bases and the J gene end by 7 bases; junction bases not matched to a gene: 6. From germline, CDR1 is DFQATT and CDR2 SNEGSKA (reference sequence). The CDR3 loop spans 14 amino acids. The CDR3 region has the DNA TGCAGTGCTAGAGAACAGGGGGCAGTAGGTGGCTACACCTTC. Its protein product is CSAREQGAVGGYTF.

There are a few counts of this clonotype. This chain connects TRBV20-1 to TRBJ2-5; TRBD2 agrees at 8 bases. Germline CDR1 is DFQATT and CDR2 is SNEGSKA (reference sequence). The CDR3 sequence is 16 residues long. V shed 0 bases and J 3 bases; nucleotides not matched to a gene: 9. CDR3 bases: TGCAGTGCTAGAGATCCCCTACTAGCGGTAAAAGAGACCCAGTACTTC. Translation gives CSARDPLLAVKETQYF.

The chain employs TRBV20-1 and TRBJ2-4, with 7 bases identical to TRBD1. Matching the DNA end better, TRBJ2-7 makes the J call doubtful. Germline V gene lookup returns CDR1 DFQATT and CDR2 SNEGSKA (reference sequence). The CDR3 runs 14 residues. The CDR3 nucleotides read TGCAGTGCCGTAGTTTCGGGACAGCCCTACGAGCAGTACTTC. It translates to CSAVVSGQPYEQYF.

Only one count was recorded for this clonotype. The chain employs TRBV20-1 and TRBJ2-7; D gene ambiguous. V lost 0 bases and J 2 bases, leaving 8 bases between the germline ends. The CDR3 length is 13 residues. Germline CDR1 and CDR2: DFQATT and SNEGSKA (reference sequence). For the CDR3, the DNA is TGCAGTGCTAGAGATAGTCAAGCCTACGAGCAGTACTTC. Encoded protein: CSARDSQAYEQYF.

This clonotype was detected only a few times. The chain uses TRBV20-1 and TRBJ2-3; weak D call: TRBD2 (6 bases). V was pared by 7 bases and J by 2 bases, with 13 bases between. In germline, CDR1 is DFQATT, CDR2 SNEGSKA (reference sequence). The CDR3 has 13 residues. The CDR3 reads CSVVGGLTDTQYF. The CDR3 DNA sequence: TGCAGTGTTGTCGGGGGTCTCACAGATACGCAGTATTTT.

This chain connects TRBV3-1 to TRBJ2-2; D unclear. V lost 4 bases to trimming and J lost 7 bases, with 7 bases between them. Germline assignment: CDR1 LGHDT and CDR2 YNNKEL (reference sequence). This CDR3 region has 12 residues. The chain's CDR3 is CASSPWIGELFF. In DNA form, the CDR3 reads TGTGCCAGCAGCCCTTGGATCGGGGAGCTGTTTTTT.

The chain has TRBV20-1 and TRBJ2-1, with TRBD2 matching 9 bases. The J call may be mistaken, given a closer DNA end match to TRBJ2-7. Germline V gives CDR1 DFQATT, CDR2 SNEGSKA (reference sequence). The CDR3 loop spans 15 amino acids. CDR3 in amino acids: CSAIDRLAAYNEQYF. The CDR3 DNA reads as TGCAGTGCTATAGACAGACTAGCGGCTTACAATGAGCAGTACTTC.

V and J are TRBV10-3 and TRBJ2-7; the D gene could be TRBD1 or TRBD2 (5 bases each). CDR1 is ENHRY and CDR2 is SYGVKD in the germline V gene. Trimming cost V 10 bases and J 1 base, with 17 bases left between them. This CDR3 is 14 amino acids long. The DNA for the CDR3 is TGTGCCACCGCGAACCAGGGAGATTCCTACGAGCAGTACTTC. Protein sequence: CATANQGDSYEQYF.

Here the CDR3 DNA reads TGCGCCAGCAGTCAAAAACCTTACAGGGATTTCAACTATGGCTACACCTTC. This sequence encodes CASSQKPYRDFNYGYTF. The J gene is TRBJ1-2, the V gene TRBV5-1; D is perhaps TRBD1 (6 bases). The CDR3 is made up of 17 amino acids. The V end lost 5 bases, the J end lost 2 bases, and 22 bases lay between the germline ends. CDR1 SGHRS and CDR2 YFSETQ come from the germline V gene.

The rearrangement links TRBV19 to TRBJ1-2; a possible D gene is TRBD1 (5 bases). V gave up 7 bases and J gave up 5 bases, with 17 bases separating them. Per the germline V gene, CDR1 is LNHDA and CDR2 is SQIVND (reference sequence). The CDR3 consists of 14 residues. CDR3 loop: CASMPGPAPYGYTF. The CDR3 coding sequence is TGTGCCAGTATGCCGGGGCCTGCCCCGTATGGCTACACCTTC.